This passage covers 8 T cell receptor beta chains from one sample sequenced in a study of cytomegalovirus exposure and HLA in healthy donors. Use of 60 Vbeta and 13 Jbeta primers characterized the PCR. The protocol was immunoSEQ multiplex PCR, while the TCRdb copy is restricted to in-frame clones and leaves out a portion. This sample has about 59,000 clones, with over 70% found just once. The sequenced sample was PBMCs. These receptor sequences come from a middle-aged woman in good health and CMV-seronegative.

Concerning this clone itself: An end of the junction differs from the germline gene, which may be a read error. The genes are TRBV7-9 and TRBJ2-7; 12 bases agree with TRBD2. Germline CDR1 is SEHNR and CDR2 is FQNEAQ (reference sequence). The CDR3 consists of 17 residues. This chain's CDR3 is CSSSSRTSGALPYEQYF. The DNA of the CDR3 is TGTTCCAGCAGCTCCAGGACTAGCGGGGCGCTCCCCTACGAGCAGTACTTC.

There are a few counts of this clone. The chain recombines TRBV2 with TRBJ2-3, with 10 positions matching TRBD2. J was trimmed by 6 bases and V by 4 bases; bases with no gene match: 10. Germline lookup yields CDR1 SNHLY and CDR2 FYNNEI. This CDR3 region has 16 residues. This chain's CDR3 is CASSVDGASGSDTQYF. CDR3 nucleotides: TGTGCCAGCAGTGTTGACGGGGCTAGCGGGAGTGATACGCAGTATTTT.

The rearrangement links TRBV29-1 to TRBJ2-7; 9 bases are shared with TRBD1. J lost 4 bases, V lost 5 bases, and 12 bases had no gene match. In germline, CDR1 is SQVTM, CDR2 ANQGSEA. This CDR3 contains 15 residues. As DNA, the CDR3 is TGCAGCGTTTTCTCCTACAGGGACAGGGCTTACGAGCAGTACTTC. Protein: CSVFSYRDRAYEQYF.

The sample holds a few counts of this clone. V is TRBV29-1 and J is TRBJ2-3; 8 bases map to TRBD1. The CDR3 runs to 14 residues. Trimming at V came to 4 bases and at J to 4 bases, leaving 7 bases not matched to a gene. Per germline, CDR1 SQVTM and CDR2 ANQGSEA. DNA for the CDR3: TGCAGCGTTGGCCAGGGGGCTAGGGCAGATACGCAGTATTTT. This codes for CSVGQGARADTQYF.

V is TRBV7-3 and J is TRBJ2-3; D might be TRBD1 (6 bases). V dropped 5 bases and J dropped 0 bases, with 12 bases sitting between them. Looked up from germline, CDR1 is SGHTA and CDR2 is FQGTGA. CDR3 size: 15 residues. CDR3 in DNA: TGTGCCAGCAGCCTAGGGACACTGAGCACAGATACGCAGTATTTT. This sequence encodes CASSLGTLSTDTQYF.

CDR3 amino acids: CASSLSLQGYNEQFF. In DNA, the CDR3 is TGCGCCAGCAGCTTGTCCTTACAGGGGTACAATGAGCAGTTCTTC. The J gene is TRBJ2-1, the V gene TRBV5-1; 7 nucleotides agree with TRBD1. The CDR3 covers 15 residues. Trimming at V came to 1 base and at J to 4 bases, leaving 5 bases not matched to a gene. CDR1 and CDR2 from the germline V gene are SGHRS and YFSETQ.

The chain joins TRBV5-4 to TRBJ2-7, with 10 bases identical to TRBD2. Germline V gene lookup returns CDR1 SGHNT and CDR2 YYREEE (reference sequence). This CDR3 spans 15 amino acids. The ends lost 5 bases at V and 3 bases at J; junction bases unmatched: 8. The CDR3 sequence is CASSQTSGNIYEQYF. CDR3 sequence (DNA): TGTGCCAGCAGTCAAACTAGCGGGAACATCTACGAGCAGTACTTC.

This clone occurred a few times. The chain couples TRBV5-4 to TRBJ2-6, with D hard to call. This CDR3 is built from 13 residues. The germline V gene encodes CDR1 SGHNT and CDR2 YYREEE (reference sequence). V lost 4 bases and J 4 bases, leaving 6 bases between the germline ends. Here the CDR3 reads CASSPRGANVLTF. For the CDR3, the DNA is TGTGCCAGCAGCCCGAGAGGGGCCAACGTCCTGACTTTC.